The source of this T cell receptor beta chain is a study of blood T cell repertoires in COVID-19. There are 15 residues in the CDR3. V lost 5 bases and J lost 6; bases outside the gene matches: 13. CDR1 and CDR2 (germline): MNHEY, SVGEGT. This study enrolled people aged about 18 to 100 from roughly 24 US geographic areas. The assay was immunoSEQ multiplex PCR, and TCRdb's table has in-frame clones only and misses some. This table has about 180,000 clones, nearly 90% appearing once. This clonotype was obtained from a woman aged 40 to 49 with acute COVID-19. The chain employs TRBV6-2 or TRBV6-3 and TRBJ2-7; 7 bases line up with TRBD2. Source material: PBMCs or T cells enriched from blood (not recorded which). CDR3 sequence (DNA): TGTGCCAGCAGTCCAGACCACGCGGGGGAGTCCGAGCAGTACTTC. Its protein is CASSPDHAGESEQYF.